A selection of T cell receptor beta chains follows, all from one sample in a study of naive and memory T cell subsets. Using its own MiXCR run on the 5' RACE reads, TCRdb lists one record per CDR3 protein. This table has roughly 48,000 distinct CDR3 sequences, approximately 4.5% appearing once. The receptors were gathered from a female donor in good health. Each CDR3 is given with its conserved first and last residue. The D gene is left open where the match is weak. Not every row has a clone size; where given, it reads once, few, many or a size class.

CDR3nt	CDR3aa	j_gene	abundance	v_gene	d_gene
TGTGCCAGTAGTATGCCAGGGAGTGGAAAACTGTTTTTT	CASSMPGSGKLFF	TRBJ1-4	many	TRBV19	NA
TGTGCCAGCAGTTTATCCGGGGGGAACATTCAGTACTTC	CASSLSGGNIQYF	TRBJ2-4	many	TRBV28	TRBD2
TGTGCCAGCAGCAGGGACTTCAAAACCACCGGGGAGCTGTTTTTT	CASSRDFKTTGELFF	TRBJ2-2	few	TRBV7-2	NA
TGCAGCGTTGGGGGCTATAGTGAGCAGTACTTC	CSVGGYSEQYF	TRBJ2-7	NA	TRBV29-1	NA
TGTGCCAGTAGTCGACAGGAGCAGCCCCAGCATTTT	CASSRQEQPQHF	TRBJ1-5	many	TRBV19	NA
TGTGCCAGCAGCAAAGACCGAGATAGAAGCGGGAGGGGAGATACGCAGTATTTT	CASSKDRDRSGRGDTQYF	TRBJ2-3	many	TRBV21-1	NA
TGTGCCAGCAGACCTGGGACTAGCGGGAGGGCCGCACACGAGCAGTACTTC	CASRPGTSGRAAHEQYF	TRBJ2-7	NA	TRBV12-3/TRBV12-4	TRBD2
TGTGCCAGTGGTAAGGGACCCTACAATGAGCAGTTCTTC	CASGKGPYNEQFF	TRBJ2-1	few	TRBV19	NA
TGCAGCGTGGTAGGTCTAGCGGGAGCCGGGGCCAACGTCCTGACTTTC	CSVVGLAGAGANVLTF	TRBJ2-6	many	TRBV29-1	TRBD2
TGTGCCAGCAGCTCTGACAGGGCGGTAACCGGGGAGCTGTTTTTT	CASSSDRAVTGELFF	TRBJ2-2	many	TRBV28	TRBD1
TGTGCCAGCAGTGCCTTAGCGGGAGAAGGCGAGCAGTACTTC	CASSALAGEGEQYF	TRBJ2-7	NA	TRBV6-5	TRBD2
TGTGCCATCACCGCGGTTATCGGGAGCTCCTACAATGAGCAGTTCTTC	CAITAVIGSSYNEQFF	TRBJ2-1	many	TRBV10-3	NA
TGTGCCAGCAGCTTAAACCCTGTTGGGCCCTACGAGCAGTACTTC	CASSLNPVGPYEQYF	TRBJ2-7	many	TRBV7-9	NA
TGTGCCAGCAGCCCACAGAGGAGGAACACTGAAGCTTTCTTT	CASSPQRRNTEAFF	TRBJ1-1	NA	TRBV5-4	NA